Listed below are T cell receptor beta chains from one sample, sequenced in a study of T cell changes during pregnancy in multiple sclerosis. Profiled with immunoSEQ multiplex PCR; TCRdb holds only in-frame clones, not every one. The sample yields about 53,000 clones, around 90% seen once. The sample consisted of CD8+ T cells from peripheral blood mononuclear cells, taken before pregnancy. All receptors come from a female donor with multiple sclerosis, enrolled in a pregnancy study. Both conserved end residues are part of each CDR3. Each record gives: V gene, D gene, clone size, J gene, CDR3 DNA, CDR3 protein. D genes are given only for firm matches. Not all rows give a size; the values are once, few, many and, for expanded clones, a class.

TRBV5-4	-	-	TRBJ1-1	TGTGCCAGCAGCTTCACACAGAACACTGAAGCTTTCTTT	CASSFTQNTEAFF
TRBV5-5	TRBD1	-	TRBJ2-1	TGTGCCAGCAGCTTCCACACGACAGGGGTGAGGAATGAGCAGTTCTTC	CASSFHTTGVRNEQFF
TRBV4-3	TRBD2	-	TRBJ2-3	TGCGCCAGCAGCCAAGATTTCGCTAGCGGGGGGCCAGATACGCAGTATTTT	CASSQDFASGGPDTQYF
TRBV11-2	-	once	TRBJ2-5	TGTGCCAGCAGCTTAGGGGCAATAAGGGGGGGGTACCAAGAGACCCAGTACTTC	CASSLGAIRGGYQETQYF
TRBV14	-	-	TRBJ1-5	TGTGCCAGCAGTCAGGGACTTCAGCCCCAGCATTTT	CASSQGLQPQHF
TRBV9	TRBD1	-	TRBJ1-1	TGTGCCAGCAGGTCTTTGACAGGGGAGGCTTTCTTT	CASRSLTGEAFF
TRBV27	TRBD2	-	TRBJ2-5	TGTGCCAGCAGTTTCCTAGGGACTAACTCCGTCCGGGCACAAGAGACCCAGTACTTC	CASSFLGTNSVRAQETQYF
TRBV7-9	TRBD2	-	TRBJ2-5	TGTGCCAGCAGCTTATGGTCTAGCGGGGGGGCGTGGCAAGAGACCCAGTACTTC	CASSLWSSGGAWQETQYF
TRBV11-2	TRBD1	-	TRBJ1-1	TGTGCCAGCAGCTTAGATCTAACAGGGGCCACTGAAGCTTTCTTT	CASSLDLTGATEAFF
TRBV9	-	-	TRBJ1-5	TGTGCCAGCAGCGTAGGGGGGGGTCAGCCCCAGCATTTT	CASSVGGGQPQHF
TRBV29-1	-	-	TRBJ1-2	TGCAGCGTTACGGGACTGACGAATCTCTACACCTTC	CSVTGLTNLYTF
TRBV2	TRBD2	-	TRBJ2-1	TGTGCCAGCTGTTGTCTAGCGGGGGTGATCTACAATGAGCAGTTCTTC	CASCCLAGVIYNEQFF
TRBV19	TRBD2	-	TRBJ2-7	TGTGCCAGTAGTATGAAGCTAGCGGGGGTATACGAGCAGTACTTC	CASSMKLAGVYEQYF
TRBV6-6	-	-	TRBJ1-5	TGTGCCAGCAGTTACGGGCCTTATAGCAATCAGCCCCAGCATTTT	CASSYGPYSNQPQHF
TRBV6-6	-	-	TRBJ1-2	TGTGCCAGCAGCCCCGGTAACGAGGACTATGGCTACACCTTC	CASSPGNEDYGYTF
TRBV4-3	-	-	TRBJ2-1	TGCGCCAGCAGCTCCGGGACTTCCCTCTACAATGAGCAGTTCTTC	CASSSGTSLYNEQFF
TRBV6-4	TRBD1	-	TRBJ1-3	TGTGCCAGTTATCCAGGGGGCTCTGGAAACACCATATATTTT	CASYPGGSGNTIYF
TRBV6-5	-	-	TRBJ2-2	TGTGCCAGCAGTTACAACGGACTGCCCGGGGAGCTGTTTTTT	CASSYNGLPGELFF
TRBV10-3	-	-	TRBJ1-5	TGTGCCATCAGTGAGTCTGCAGGTATCAATCAGCCCCAGCATTTT	CAISESAGINQPQHF
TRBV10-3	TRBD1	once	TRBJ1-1	TGTGCCATCAGCTACACAGGGGGCACTGAAGCTTTCTTT	CAISYTGGTEAFF
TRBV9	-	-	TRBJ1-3	TGTGCCAGCGCAGACTCTCTCACAGGGCCCTCTGGAAACACCATATATTTT	CASADSLTGPSGNTIYF
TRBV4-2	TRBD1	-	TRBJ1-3	TGTGCCAGCAGCCCCTTCGGGACAGACTCTGGAAACACCATATATTTT	CASSPFGTDSGNTIYF
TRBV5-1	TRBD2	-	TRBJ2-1	TGCGCCAGCAGCTTGGCCGCGACTAGCGGATCTAACTACAATGAGCAGTTCTTC	CASSLAATSGSNYNEQFF
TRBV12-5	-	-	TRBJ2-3	TGTGCTAGTGGCTGGAGGATCAATGTCACAGATACGCAGTATTTT	CASGWRINVTDTQYF
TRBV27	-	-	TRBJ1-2	TGTGCCAGCACCCTAACAGGGACGAGCAGGGGCTACACCTTC	CASTLTGTSRGYTF